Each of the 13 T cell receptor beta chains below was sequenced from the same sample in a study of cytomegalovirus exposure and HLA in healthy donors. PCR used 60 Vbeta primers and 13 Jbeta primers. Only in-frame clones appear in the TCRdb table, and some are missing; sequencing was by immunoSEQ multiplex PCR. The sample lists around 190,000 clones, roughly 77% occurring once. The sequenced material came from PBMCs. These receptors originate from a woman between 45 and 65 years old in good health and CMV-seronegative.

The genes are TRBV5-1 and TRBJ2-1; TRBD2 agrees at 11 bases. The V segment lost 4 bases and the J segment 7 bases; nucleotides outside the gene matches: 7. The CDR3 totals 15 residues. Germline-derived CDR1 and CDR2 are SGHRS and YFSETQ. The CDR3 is CASSPTSGVGNEQFF. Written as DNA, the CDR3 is TGCGCCAGCAGCCCGACTAGCGGGGTGGGTAATGAGCAGTTCTTC. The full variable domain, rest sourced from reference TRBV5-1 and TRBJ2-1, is KAGVTQTPRYLIKTRGQQVTLSCSPISGHRSVSWYQQTPGQGLQFLFEYFSETQRNKGNFPGRFSGRQFSNSRSEMNVSTLELGDSALYLCASSPTSGVGNEQFFGPGTRLTVL.

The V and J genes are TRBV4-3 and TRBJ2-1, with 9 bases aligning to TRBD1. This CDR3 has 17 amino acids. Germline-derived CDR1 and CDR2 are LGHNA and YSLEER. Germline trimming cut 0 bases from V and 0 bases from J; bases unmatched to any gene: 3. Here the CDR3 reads CASSQEMTGGSYNEQFF. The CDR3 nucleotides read TGCGCCAGCAGCCAAGAAATGACAGGGGGCTCCTACAATGAGCAGTTCTTC.

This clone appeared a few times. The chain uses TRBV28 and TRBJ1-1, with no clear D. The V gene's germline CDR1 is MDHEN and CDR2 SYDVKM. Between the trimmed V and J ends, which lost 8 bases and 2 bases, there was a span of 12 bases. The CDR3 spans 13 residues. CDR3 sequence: CASLSYTNTEAFF. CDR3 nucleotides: TGTGCCAGCTTATCCTATACCAACACTGAAGCTTTCTTT.

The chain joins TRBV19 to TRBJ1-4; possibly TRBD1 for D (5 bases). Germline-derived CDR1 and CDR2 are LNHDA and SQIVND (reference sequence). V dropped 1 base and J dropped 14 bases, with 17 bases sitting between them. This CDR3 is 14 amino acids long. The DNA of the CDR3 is TGTGCCAGTAGTATAGTAGTATTGGCAGGGAGGCTGTTTTTT. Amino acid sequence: CASSIVVLAGRLFF.

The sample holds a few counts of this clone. The CDR3 is CASSLALVRDRDNQPQHF. CDR3 sequence (DNA): TGCGCCAGCAGCTTGGCCCTGGTGCGGGACAGGGACAATCAGCCCCAGCATTTT. The chain employs TRBV5-1 and TRBJ1-5; 9 positions agree with TRBD1. There are 18 residues in the CDR3. From germline, CDR1 is SGHRS and CDR2 YFSETQ. Losses at the gene ends were 0 bases for V and 3 bases for J; bases not matched to a gene: 10.

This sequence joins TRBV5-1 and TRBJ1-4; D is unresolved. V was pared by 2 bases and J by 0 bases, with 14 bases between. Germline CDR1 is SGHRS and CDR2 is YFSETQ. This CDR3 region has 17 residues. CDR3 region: CASSFTLSTATNEKLFF. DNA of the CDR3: TGCGCCAGCAGCTTTACGTTGTCAACAGCAACTAATGAAAAACTGTTTTTT. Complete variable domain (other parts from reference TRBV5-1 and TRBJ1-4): KAGVTQTPRYLIKTRGQQVTLSCSPISGHRSVSWYQQTPGQGLQFLFEYFSETQRNKGNFPGRFSGRQFSNSRSEMNVSTLELGDSALYLCASSFTLSTATNEKLFFGSGTQLSVL.

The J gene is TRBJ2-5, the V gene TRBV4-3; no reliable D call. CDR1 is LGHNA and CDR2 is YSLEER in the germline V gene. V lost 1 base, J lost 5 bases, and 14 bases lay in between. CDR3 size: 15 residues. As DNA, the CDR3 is TGCGCCAGCAGCCAAGCTTTTTACCCCGAGGAGACCCAGTACTTC. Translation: CASSQAFYPEETQYF.

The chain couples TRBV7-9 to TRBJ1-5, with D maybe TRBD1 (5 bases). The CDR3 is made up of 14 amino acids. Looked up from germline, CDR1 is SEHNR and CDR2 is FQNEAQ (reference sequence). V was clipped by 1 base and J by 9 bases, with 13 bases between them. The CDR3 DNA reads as TGTGCCAGCAGCTTAGGTACAGGTCGAGGGCCCCAGCATTTT. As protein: CASSLGTGRGPQHF.

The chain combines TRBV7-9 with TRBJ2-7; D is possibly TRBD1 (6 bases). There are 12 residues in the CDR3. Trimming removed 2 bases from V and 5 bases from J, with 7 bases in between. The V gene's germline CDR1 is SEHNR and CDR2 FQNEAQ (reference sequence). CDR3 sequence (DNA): TGTGCCAGCAGCTTACCAGGGGACGAGCAGTACTTC. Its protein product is CASSLPGDEQYF.

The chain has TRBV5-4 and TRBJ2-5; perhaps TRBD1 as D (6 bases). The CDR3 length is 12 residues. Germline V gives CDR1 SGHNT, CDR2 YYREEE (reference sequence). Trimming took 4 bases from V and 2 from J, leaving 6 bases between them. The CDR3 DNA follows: TGTGCCAGCAGCCAGGGGCAAGAGACCCAGTACTTC. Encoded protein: CASSQGQETQYF.

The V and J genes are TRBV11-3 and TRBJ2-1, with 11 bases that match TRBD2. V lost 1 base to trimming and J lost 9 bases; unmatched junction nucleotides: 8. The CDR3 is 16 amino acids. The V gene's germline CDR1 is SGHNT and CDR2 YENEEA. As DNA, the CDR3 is TGTGCCAGCAGCTTAGGGTTAGCGGGAGGGCCGGGTGAGCAGTTCTTC. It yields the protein CASSLGLAGGPGEQFF.

The CDR3 DNA sequence: TGCGCCAGCAGCCAGATGGCAGCGGGGGACACAGATACGCAGTATTTT. Protein: CASSQMAAGDTDTQYF. The chain links TRBV4-1 to TRBJ2-3; 8 nucleotides match TRBD2. J gave up 2 bases and V 3 bases, and 7 bases lay outside the gene matches. This CDR3 is built from 16 residues. Germline lookup yields CDR1 MGHRA and CDR2 YSYEKL.

The CDR3 spells CASMQVGRGNTGELFF. DNA of the CDR3: TGTGCCAGCATGCAAGTCGGCAGGGGGAACACCGGGGAGCTGTTTTTT. The V and J genes are TRBV28 and TRBJ2-2; perhaps TRBD1 as D (6 bases). V lost 7 bases and J lost 1, with 16 bases in between. Germline V lookup: CDR1 MDHEN, CDR2 SYDVKM. The CDR3 consists of 16 residues.